The clone carrying this T cell receptor (beta chain) was seen many times. Researchers took RNA transcripts and amplified the TCR beta CDR3 regions from them. HTBI primers were the set used in a first-round RT-PCR of the TCR CDR3. In TCRdb, the multiplex PCR reads were re-called with MiXCR into one record per CDR3 protein. The table shows 550,000 to 700,000 distinct CDR3 sequences, with roughly 15% occurring only once. The sample belongs to a study of T cells in Graves' hyperthyroidism and ophthalmopathy. The CDR3 has 13 amino acids. The V gene lost 4 bases and the J gene lost 6 bases, with 13 bases spanning the gap. CDR1 is LGHDT and CDR2 is YNNKEL in the germline V gene (reference sequence).

This TCR came from a woman aged 40 to 49 with Graves' ophthalmopathy. The rearrangement links TRBV3-1 to TRBJ2-7, with TRBD2 as a possible D gene (6 bases). The specimen was blood. CDR3 sequence (DNA): TGTGCCAGCAGCCCAACGGGAGCCCTCGAGCAGTACTTC. Its translation: CASSPTGALEQYF.